These 14 T cell receptor beta chains came from one sample sequenced in a study of beta chain features in type 1 diabetes. TCRB transcripts that were expressed got sequenced, as all of the isolated RNA had been reverse transcribed. The table came from immunoSEQ multiplex PCR; TCRdb's copy has only in-frame clones and leaves some out. The sample shows 400,000 to 550,000 clones, 10% to 12% of them seen only once. Input material: naive CD4+ T cells from blood. The origin of the receptors is a young woman in good health.

V is TRBV7-9 and J is TRBJ2-6; tentatively, D is TRBD1 (5 bases). Trimming stripped 8 bases from V and 0 bases from J, with 14 bases between. Looked up from germline, CDR1 is SEHNR and CDR2 is FQNEAQ (reference sequence). The CDR3 extends over 16 amino acids. Here the CDR3 reads CASPGDSSSGANVLTF. The CDR3 DNA reads TGTGCCAGCCCGGGTGACAGCAGCTCTGGGGCCAACGTCCTGACTTTC.

Only a few counts were recorded for this clone. The rearrangement uses TRBV13 and TRBJ2-2; a possible D gene is TRBD1 (6 bases). This CDR3 is 15 amino acids long. Germline lookup yields CDR1 PRHDT and CDR2 FYEKMQ (reference sequence). Trimming took off 4 bases at V and 0 bases at J, with 9 bases between the two ends. The CDR3 loop is CASSWTVTNTGELFF. In DNA form, the CDR3 reads TGTGCCAGCAGCTGGACAGTAACGAACACCGGGGAGCTGTTTTTT.

The chain links TRBV18 to TRBJ1-2; D gene ambiguous. Germline values: CDR1 KGHSH, CDR2 LQKENI. V lost 6 bases, J lost 5 bases, and 19 bases lay in between. The CDR3 has 15 amino acids. This CDR3 reads CASSRVGDTEYGYTF. In nucleotides, the CDR3 is TGTGCCAGCTCCCGAGTCGGAGACACCGAATATGGCTACACCTTC.

This chain links TRBV7-2 with TRBJ2-1; D is unclear. The CDR3 is 14 residues long. The V gene lost 0 bases and the J gene lost 9 bases, with 12 bases spanning the gap. Germline lookup yields CDR1 SGHTA and CDR2 FQGNSA. In DNA, the CDR3 is TGTGCCAGCAGCTTAGCCCGAACTATAGCTGAGCAGTTCTTC. This encodes CASSLARTIAEQFF.

The chain links TRBV29-1 to TRBJ2-2; 7 nucleotides align to TRBD1. CDR1 SQVTM and CDR2 ANQGSEA come from the germline V gene. The CDR3 loop spans 11 amino acids. V shed 8 bases, J shed 5 bases, and the junction held 2 bases outside the gene matches. The DNA for the CDR3 is TGCAGCTTCAGGGGGACCGGGGAGCTGTTTTTT. It encodes CSFRGTGELFF.

The gene calls are TRBV4-1 and TRBJ1-1; D perhaps matches TRBD1 (5 bases). Trimming stripped 4 bases from V and 3 bases from J, with 12 bases between. Germline loops: CDR1 MGHRA, CDR2 YSYEKL. The CDR3 is 14 amino acids. The CDR3 DNA follows: TGCGCCAGCAGCCCCTTTGGGGGGGACACTGAAGCTTTCTTT. Encoded protein: CASSPFGGDTEAFF.

This clone has only a few counts. Sequence at one end of the junction differs from germline and may be a read error. V is TRBV4-1 and J is TRBJ1-4; TRBD1 matches 8 bases. There are 14 residues in the CDR3. Germline loops: CDR1 MGHRA, CDR2 YSYEKL. CDR3 residues: CASSLRRPGQEVIF. The CDR3 nucleotides are TGCGCCAGCAGCCTCCGAAGGCCGGGACAGGAAGTTATTTTT.

This clone was seen only a few times. J is TRBJ2-1 and V is TRBV29-1; D is ambiguous. The CDR3 has 15 residues. Trimming took off 0 bases at V and 1 base at J, with 10 bases between the two ends. CDR1 is SQVTM, CDR2 ANQGSEA, per germline. CDR3 loop: CSVEEDPGSYNEQFF. CDR3 sequence (DNA): TGCAGCGTTGAAGAAGATCCGGGTTCCTACAATGAGCAGTTCTTC.

The J gene is TRBJ1-4, the V gene TRBV4-2, with D possibly TRBD1 on 5 matching bases. V was clipped by 0 bases and J by 3 bases, with 8 bases between them. This CDR3 has 15 residues. Germline V gene sequence: CDR1 LGHNA, CDR2 YNFKEQ. The CDR3 is CASSQEGEANEKLFF. CDR3 bases: TGTGCCAGCAGCCAAGAGGGGGAAGCTAATGAAAAACTGTTTTTT.

The chain couples TRBV4-1 to TRBJ2-1; TRBD2 agrees at 8 bases. The CDR3 runs 17 residues. J gave up 6 bases and V 1 base, and 11 bases lay outside the gene matches. The germline V gene has CDR1 MGHRA and CDR2 YSYEKL. In DNA, the CDR3 is TGCGCCAGCAGCCAAGTAGTAAGCGGGAGTTCGTCCAATGAGCAGTTCTTC. Its protein is CASSQVVSGSSSNEQFF.

The chain combines TRBV7-8 with TRBJ1-2, with D tentatively TRBD1 (5 bases). In germline, CDR1 is SGHVS, CDR2 FQNEAQ. V lost 5 bases and J lost 2, with 9 bases in between. The CDR3 has 13 amino acids. The CDR3 DNA is TGTGCCAGCAGCCCCGGGGCAAACTATGGCTACACCTTC. Translated: CASSPGANYGYTF.

There are a few counts of this clone. V and J are TRBV4-2 and TRBJ1-6; a possible D gene is TRBD1 (5 bases). The CDR3 covers 16 residues. In germline, CDR1 is LGHNA, CDR2 YNFKEQ. V lost 2 bases and J lost 8, with 16 bases in between. The CDR3 DNA is TGTGCCAGCAGCCAAAAGTCCGGGACGAGTCATTCACCCCTCCACTTT. It translates to CASSQKSGTSHSPLHF.

In this sample, this clone turned up a few times. The CDR3 loop is CASSVHTGGETQYF. The DNA of the CDR3 is TGTGCCAGCAGCGTACACACAGGGGGAGAGACCCAGTACTTC. This sequence joins TRBV9 and TRBJ2-5, with 8 positions matching TRBD1. With 1 base clipped from V and 4 bases from J, the junction kept 3 bases outside the gene matches. From germline, CDR1 is SGDLS and CDR2 YYNGEE. The CDR3 is 14 residues long.

CDR3 in amino acids: CSVQRQEAFF. CDR3 nucleotides: TGCAGCGTCCAAAGGCAGGAAGCTTTCTTT. The chain recombines TRBV29-1 with TRBJ1-1, with D uncertain. Trimming cost V 6 bases and J 8 bases, with 10 bases left between them. The germline CDR1 and CDR2 sequences are SQVTM and ANQGSEA. The CDR3 has 10 amino acids.